This T cell receptor (beta chain) was found in a study of patients and donors after allogeneic stem cell transplantation. TCRdb passed the RT-PCR reads through MiXCR, listing each CDR3 protein once. The profile shows about a million distinct CDR3 sequences, roughly 18% of them singletons. From germline, CDR1 is MNHNS and CDR2 SASEGT. The J segment lost 4 bases and the V segment lost 7 bases, leaving 8 bases of the junction unmatched. The CDR3 has 15 amino acids. The TCR comes from a human donor who was either an allogeneic HSCT recipient or a stem cell or donor lymphocyte infusion donor (not recorded which). It is not recorded whose cells these are; they may come from a transplant donor. This chain uses TRBV6-1 with TRBJ2-5; 11 positions agree with TRBD1. The material sequenced was blood, either unsorted or a sorted T cell fraction (not recorded which). The CDR3 sequence: CASTGTGGKGETQYF. CDR3 DNA: TGTGCCAGCACCGGGACAGGGGGTAAGGGAGAGACCCAGTACTTC.